This T cell receptor beta chain is from a study of blood T cell repertoires in COVID-19. Study in general: In each case, the material was cDNA or gDNA derived from T cells, B-cell-depleted T cells, or PBMCs.

Study processing details: The authors estimated nucleated cell counts from reference gene primer amplification. Only in-frame clones appear in the TCRdb table, and some are missing; sequencing was by immunoSEQ multiplex PCR. V and J calls and clone size are as listed in that table; D and trimming were resolved from the DNA. There are a few hundred thousand clones in the sample; roughly 90% occur only once, and around 3.9% lies in the top ten. Per germline, CDR1 LNHNV and CDR2 YYDKDF (reference sequence). The CDR3 spans 15 residues. Trimming pared 1 base from V and 1 base from J, leaving 11 bases between. Seattle patients were enrolled during active infection and followed longitudinally.

This receptor was identified in a woman aged 60-75 years with COVID-19, enrolled during active disease. The chain uses TRBV15 and TRBJ2-7; maybe TRBD2 (6 bases). The sample comprised peripheral blood. For the CDR3, the DNA is TGTGCCACCAGCAGAGGCCGGGACTCATCCTACGAGCAGTACTTC. This translates into CATSRGRDSSYEQYF.